This TCR beta chain stems from a study of blood T cell repertoires in COVID-19. Background on the study: Some COVID-19 samples were acute and others convalescent; all came from the United States, Italy and Spain. T cells, B-cell-depleted T cells, or PBMCs provided the cDNA or gDNA that served as material.

Original processing notes: Estimation of nucleated cell counts relied on the amplification of reference gene primers. Produced via immunoSEQ multiplex PCR; TCRdb's table is partial and in-frame only. Clonal size and the V and J genes are those of that table, whereas D and trimming came from the DNA. The table records about 500,000 clones, 89% of them present only once. V shed 2 bases and J shed 5 bases, with 10 bases lying between them. CDR3 size: 13 residues. CDR1 is SGHNT and CDR2 is YYREEE in the germline V gene (reference sequence). Sample: peripheral blood. This clonotype originated in a man aged 18 to 30 with COVID-19, enrolled during active disease. This chain uses TRBV5-4 with TRBJ1-1; a weak D match, TRBD1 (6 bases). CDR3 loop: CASSLQGSTEAFF. DNA of the CDR3: TGTGCCAGCAGCTTACAGGGATCGACTGAAGCTTTCTTT.